This T cell receptor beta chain originates from a study of early T cells in non-severe SARS-CoV-2 infection. This CDR3 spans 14 amino acids. Trimming pared 6 bases from V and 1 base from J, leaving 12 bases between. Germline CDR1 reads MNHEY; CDR2 reads SMNVEV (reference sequence). Findings and limits, study-wide: Matching against VDJdb likely underestimated virus-specific expansions, favoring anti-spike CD8.

From the 5' RACE reads, TCRdb called clonotypes with MiXCR, one entry per CDR3 protein. This sample has about 98,000 distinct CDR3 sequences, with 9.5% to 11% found just once. This clonotype appeared many times. Its antigen is undetermined. The sample consisted of whole blood. This chain links TRBV27 with TRBJ1-1, with D unclear. The receptor was derived from an adult who was a healthcare worker with PCR-confirmed SARS-CoV-2 infection or an uninfected control (not recorded which). The CDR3 region is CASSRLGTNTEAFF. CDR3 DNA: TGTGCCAGCAGCCGACTGGGCACGAACACTGAAGCTTTCTTT.